The 20 T cell receptor beta chains below were found in one sample sequenced in a study of blood T cell repertoires in COVID-19. TCRdb's table, derived via immunoSEQ multiplex PCR, lists solely in-frame clones and lacks some. The sample has around 300,000 clones; around 85% are singletons. Sequencing input: peripheral blood. The receptors originated from a woman aged 25 to 39 who had recovered from COVID-19.

This rearrangement joins TRBV3-1 (or the pseudogene TRBV3-2) to TRBJ1-5; no clear D gene. The CDR3 has 15 residues. Germline CDR1 LGHDT, CDR2 YNNKEL (reference sequence). Trimming took off 0 bases at V and 6 bases at J, with 12 bases between the two ends. CDR3 amino acids: CASSQDFTAGQPQHF. The CDR3 DNA sequence: TGTGCCAGCAGCCAAGATTTCACAGCCGGTCAGCCCCAGCATTTT.

The V gene is TRBV7-2, the J gene TRBJ2-2, with 12 bases matching TRBD2. Germline loops: CDR1 SGHTA, CDR2 FQGNSA. V shed 5 bases and J 6 bases; nucleotides not matched to a gene: 4. The CDR3 consists of 15 residues. CDR3 loop: CASSPGLAGPGELFF. The CDR3 DNA is TGTGCCAGCAGCCCAGGACTAGCGGGACCCGGGGAGCTGTTTTTT.

The chain joins TRBV29-1 to TRBJ2-3, with D perhaps TRBD2 (6 bases). This CDR3 is 15 amino acids long. V was clipped by 5 bases and J by 1 base, with 16 bases between them. Germline-derived CDR1 and CDR2 are SQVTM and ANQGSEA. Written as DNA, the CDR3 is TGCAGCGTTCCACGGTGGAGGGGTGGCACAGATACGCAGTATTTT. Its translation is CSVPRWRGGTDTQYF.

The rearrangement links TRBV19 to TRBJ1-3, with TRBD1 matching over 10 bases. Germline V gene lookup returns CDR1 LNHDA and CDR2 SQIVND (reference sequence). The CDR3 has 14 amino acids. V shed 10 bases and J 1 base; nucleotides not matched to a gene: 4. CDR3 coding DNA: TGTGCCACACGACAGGGGGCATCTGGAAACACCATATATTTT. Protein product: CATRQGASGNTIYF.

This rearrangement joins TRBV27 to TRBJ2-7, with 10 bases lining up with TRBD1. CDR1 is MNHEY and CDR2 is SMNVEV in the germline V gene (reference sequence). The ends lost 5 bases at V and 2 bases at J; junction bases unmatched: 3. This CDR3 is built from 14 residues. This chain's CDR3 is CASSGTGAPYEQYF. For the CDR3, the DNA is TGTGCCAGCAGTGGGACAGGGGCTCCCTACGAGCAGTACTTC.

The table lists this clone with a few counts. The chain links TRBV4-1 to TRBJ2-7, with D possibly matching TRBD1 (6 bases). The CDR3 runs 13 residues. Trimming removed 3 bases at V and 5 bases at J, with 11 bases between. The germline V gene encodes CDR1 MGHRA and CDR2 YSYEKL. CDR3 DNA: TGCGCCAGCAGCCATAAACGGGACAACGAGCAGTACTTC. As protein: CASSHKRDNEQYF.

The rearrangement links TRBV19 to TRBJ2-1; no reliable D call. Trimming stripped 3 bases from V and 4 bases from J, with 4 bases between. CDR1 LNHDA and CDR2 SQIVND come from the germline V gene (reference sequence). CDR3 length: 12 amino acids. The CDR3 DNA is TGTGCCAGTAGTATCAGGTACAATGAGCAGTTCTTC. Translation: CASSIRYNEQFF.

CDR3 protein: CASSPTGVGYTF. Written as DNA, the CDR3 is TGTGCCAGCAGTCCGACAGGAGTTGGCTACACCTTC. The chain has TRBV12-3 or TRBV12-4 and TRBJ1-2, with a weak D call TRBD1 (6 bases). CDR3 length: 12 amino acids. V was clipped by 5 bases and J by 7 bases, with 11 bases between them.

This sequence joins TRBV18 and TRBJ1-2; 9 bases fit TRBD1. Germline CDR1 and CDR2: KGHSH and LQKENI. The CDR3 has 15 residues. V lost 4 bases and J lost 1; bases outside the gene matches: 4. DNA of the CDR3: TGTGCCAGCTCACTCGGACAGGGGCATAACTATGGCTACACCTTC. Its translation: CASSLGQGHNYGYTF.

The chain carries TRBV6-2 or TRBV6-3 and TRBJ2-7; 8 nucleotides agree with TRBD2. This CDR3 has 17 amino acids. Trimming removed 4 bases from V and 6 bases from J; junction bases left unmatched: 17. The germline V gene has CDR1 MNHEY and CDR2 SVGEGT. The CDR3 DNA follows: TGTGCCAGCAGTTCCCTACCCAGCGGGAGCCTTTTATCCGAGCAGTACTTC. As protein: CASSSLPSGSLLSEQYF.

The chain carries TRBV10-3 and TRBJ1-1; 11 positions match TRBD1. Trimming took 4 bases from V and 3 from J; bases not matched to a gene: 7. The CDR3 sequence is 16 residues long. CDR1 is ENHRY and CDR2 is SYGVKD in the germline V gene. The CDR3 DNA is TGTGCCATCAGTGGGGGGACAGGGGGAAAGGACACTGAAGCTTTCTTT. Amino acid sequence: CAISGGTGGKDTEAFF.

The rearrangement links TRBV7-8 to TRBJ1-6, with 9 bases fitting TRBD1. The CDR3 is 14 residues long. Germline trimming cut 5 bases from V and 10 bases from J; bases unmatched to any gene: 6. Germline V lookup: CDR1 SGHVS, CDR2 FQNEAQ. The CDR3 region is CASSQTGGLSPLHF. As DNA, the CDR3 is TGTGCCAGCAGCCAGACAGGGGGACTGTCACCCCTCCACTTT.

The chain couples TRBV21-1 to TRBJ2-1; TRBD2 is the table's D call, not checked against the DNA. TRBV21-1 is shown as a pseudogene. The CDR3 length is 15 residues. CDR3 bases: TGTGCCAGCAGCAAAGGGGGACTAGCGGTCAATGAGCAGTTCTTC. It specifies CASSKGGLAVNEQFF.

The chain has TRBV27 and TRBJ1-1, with 7 bases matching TRBD1. CDR1 and CDR2 from the germline V gene are MNHEY and SMNVEV (reference sequence). The CDR3 spans 15 residues. V was pared by 0 bases and J by 6 bases, with 7 bases of the junction left unmatched. The CDR3 sequence: CASSLSGGVFAEAFF. As DNA, the CDR3 is TGTGCCAGCAGTTTATCAGGGGGCGTGTTCGCTGAAGCTTTCTTT.

Notes on this clone: One end of the junction fails to match germline, which may point to a read error. This chain joins TRBV7-8 and TRBJ1-4; 9 bases agree with TRBD1. Per the germline V gene, CDR1 is SGHVS and CDR2 is FQNEAQ. This CDR3 has 14 amino acids. CDR3 coding DNA: TGTGCCAGCACCTTAGGGACAGGGAGAGAAAAACTGTTTTTT. It specifies CASTLGTGREKLFF.

This chain joins TRBV29-1 and TRBJ1-4, with D possibly matching TRBD1 (5 bases). This CDR3 spans 15 amino acids. CDR1 and CDR2 (germline): SQVTM, ANQGSEA. V was shortened by 6 bases and J by 0 bases, with 14 bases between the two germline ends. The CDR3 DNA sequence: TGCAGCGTCGCGCCGGACACGCCAACTAATGAAAAACTGTTTTTT. Translating it yields CSVAPDTPTNEKLFF.

The rearrangement uses TRBV19 and TRBJ2-3; D unclear. Germline V gene sequence: CDR1 LNHDA, CDR2 SQIVND (reference sequence). This CDR3 region has 12 residues. Trimming removed 5 bases at V and 0 bases at J, with 3 bases between. DNA for the CDR3: TGTGCCAGTAGTCTGAGCACAGATACGCAGTATTTT. Amino acids: CASSLSTDTQYF.

V and J are TRBV7-2 and TRBJ1-1; possible D gene TRBD1, 5 bases. Trimming shortened V by 1 base and J by 5 bases, and 11 bases separated the two germline ends. Germline CDR1 SGHTA, CDR2 FQGNSA. This CDR3 spans 14 amino acids. The CDR3 DNA follows: TGTGCCAGCAGCTTAGTTCCGGGGGGGACTGAAGCTTTCTTT. Translation: CASSLVPGGTEAFF.

V is TRBV28 and J is TRBJ2-1; D is ambiguous. The CDR3 consists of 12 residues. V was pared by 3 bases and J by 7 bases, with 7 bases between. Germline CDR1 reads MDHEN; CDR2 reads SYDVKM. The DNA for the CDR3 is TGTGCCAGCAGTTTTTTTTCTAATGAGCAGTTCTTC. This sequence encodes CASSFFSNEQFF. The variable domain in full, completed from reference TRBV28 and TRBJ2-1, reads DVKVTQSSRYLVKRTGEKVFLECVQDMDHENMFWYRQDPGLGLRLIYFSYDVKMKEKGDIPEGYSVSREKKERFSLILESASTNQTSMYLCASSFFSNEQFFGPGTRLTVL.

The chain links TRBV27 to TRBJ1-4, with D possibly TRBD1 on 6 matching bases. Trimming removed 7 bases at V and 8 bases at J, with 17 bases between. The V gene's germline CDR1 is MNHEY and CDR2 SMNVEV (reference sequence). This CDR3 comprises 14 residues. DNA for the CDR3: TGTGCCAGCACCTGGACAGCGGTACGGGAAAAACTGTTTTTT. Encoded protein: CASTWTAVREKLFF.